This entry lists 18 T cell receptor beta chains sequenced from one sample in a study of T cell changes during pregnancy in multiple sclerosis. The data were produced by immunoSEQ multiplex PCR, yet TCRdb's version contains in-frame clones alone and is incomplete. The table lists approximately 52,000 clones, around 92% of them singletons. This specimen was CD4+ T cells from peripheral blood mononuclear cells, taken in the second trimester of pregnancy. These receptors all come from a female donor in good health, enrolled as a control in a pregnancy study.

This rearrangement joins TRBV27 to TRBJ2-3; TRBD2 matches 8 bases. The CDR3 is 16 amino acids. Germline V gives CDR1 MNHEY, CDR2 SMNVEV (reference sequence). J gave up 2 bases and V 5 bases, and 9 bases lay outside the gene matches. This CDR3 reads CASSLGWGLVTDTQYF. The CDR3, as DNA: TGTGCCAGCAGTCTCGGTTGGGGACTAGTCACAGATACGCAGTATTTT.

This clone was seen a single time. The chain uses TRBV5-5 and TRBJ1-1; no firm D call. The V gene lost 0 bases and the J gene lost 0 bases, with 6 bases spanning the gap. The CDR3 contains 14 residues. The germline CDR1 and CDR2 sequences are SGHKS and YYEKEE (reference sequence). As DNA, the CDR3 is TGTGCCAGCAGCTTGGTTCGGGTGAACACTGAAGCTTTCTTT. It is translated as CASSLVRVNTEAFF.

This rearrangement joins TRBV11-3 to TRBJ2-7; D gene ambiguous. The CDR3 spans 10 residues. Deletions cut 5 bases from V and 7 bases from J, with 6 bases between. In germline, CDR1 is SGHNT, CDR2 YENEEA. The CDR3 loop reads CASSLYEQYF. DNA for the CDR3: TGTGCCAGCAGCCTTTATGAGCAGTACTTC.

This rearrangement joins TRBV27 to TRBJ2-5, with 10 bases lining up with TRBD1. CDR1 is MNHEY and CDR2 is SMNVEV in the germline V gene (reference sequence). The CDR3 covers 12 residues. J lost 7 bases, V lost 5 bases, and 1 base had no gene match. This chain's CDR3 is CASSGTGVTQYF. The CDR3 DNA is TGTGCCAGCAGTGGGACAGGGGTGACCCAGTACTTC.

The J gene is TRBJ2-5, the V gene TRBV5-1, with a tentative D call TRBD1 (7 bases). From germline, CDR1 is SGHRS and CDR2 YFSETQ. This CDR3 region has 14 residues. V shed 4 bases and J shed 6 bases, with 16 bases lying between them. The CDR3: CASSAGQEGKTQYF. The CDR3 DNA is TGCGCCAGCAGCGCTGGACAGGAGGGAAAGACCCAGTACTTC.

V is TRBV10-2 and J is TRBJ2-7, with D tentatively TRBD2 (6 bases). This CDR3 comprises 13 residues. CDR1 is WSHSY and CDR2 is SAAADI in the germline V gene. Deletions cut 6 bases from V and 0 bases from J, with 9 bases between. The CDR3 spells CASSRTNSYEQYF. CDR3 DNA sequence: TGCGCCAGCAGCAGGACTAACTCCTACGAGCAGTACTTC.

The J gene is TRBJ2-2, the V gene TRBV9; 7 bases align to TRBD2. The CDR3 length is 15 residues. Germline V gene lookup returns CDR1 SGDLS and CDR2 YYNGEE. J lost 0 bases, V lost 3 bases, and 2 bases had no gene match. The CDR3 sequence: CASSAGTTNTGELFF. The DNA for the CDR3 is TGTGCCAGCAGCGCCGGGACTACGAACACCGGGGAGCTGTTTTTT.

The chain joins TRBV2 to TRBJ2-5, with D possibly being TRBD2 (6 bases). CDR3 length: 16 amino acids. V was trimmed by 5 bases and J by 5 bases, leaving 21 bases between them. Germline CDR1 reads SNHLY; CDR2 reads FYNNEI. The CDR3 sequence is CASSRTPRGSAETQYF. The CDR3 nucleotides read TGTGCCAGCAGTCGAACTCCCCGGGGGAGCGCGGAGACCCAGTACTTC.

The chain recombines TRBV11-3 with TRBJ2-5; 9 positions agree with TRBD1. CDR1 is SGHNT and CDR2 is YENEEA in the germline V gene. J gave up 2 bases and V 0 bases, and 10 bases lay outside the gene matches. The CDR3 loop spans 18 amino acids. The DNA for the CDR3 is TGTGCCAGCAGCTTAGATCGATTACGGGACAGGGAGCAAGAGACCCAGTACTTC. This codes for CASSLDRLRDREQETQYF.

V usage is TRBV6-4 and J usage is TRBJ1-2; perhaps TRBD1 as D (6 bases). This CDR3 has 14 residues. The ends were cut back, 6 bases at V and 10 bases at J, with 21 bases in the middle. Germline CDR1 MRHNA, CDR2 SNTAGT. CDR3 residues: CASRTPGTTNVYTF. CDR3 nucleotide sequence: TGTGCCAGCAGAACCCCCGGGACAACCAACGTCTACACCTTC.

The CDR3 sequence is CASSIELGTRGTEAFF. Written as DNA, the CDR3 is TGTGCCAGTAGTATAGAGCTAGGGACGAGGGGGACTGAAGCTTTCTTT. J is TRBJ1-1 and V is TRBV19; TRBD1 might be the D (6 bases). Germline V lookup: CDR1 LNHDA, CDR2 SQIVND (reference sequence). CDR3 length: 16 amino acids. V gave up 0 bases and J gave up 5 bases, with 16 bases separating them.

The chain couples TRBV5-4 to TRBJ1-1; the D gene is possibly TRBD1 (6 bases). V was shortened by 0 bases and J by 4 bases, with 10 bases between the two germline ends. The CDR3 extends over 14 amino acids. Germline V gene sequence: CDR1 SGHNT, CDR2 YYREEE (reference sequence). Here the CDR3 reads CASSLAGTFTEAFF. The CDR3 coding sequence is TGTGCCAGCAGCTTGGCCGGGACATTCACTGAAGCTTTCTTT.

The table lists this clone with a count of one. This chain joins TRBV4-2 and TRBJ1-5; no definite D call. Germline CDR1 and CDR2: LGHNA and YNFKEQ. V lost 0 bases to trimming and J lost 4 bases, with 4 bases between them. CDR3 length: 13 amino acids. Here the CDR3 reads CASSQDANQPQHF. The CDR3 nucleotides read TGTGCCAGCAGCCAAGATGCGAATCAGCCCCAGCATTTT.

The rearrangement uses TRBV4-2 and TRBJ2-7, with 14 positions matching TRBD2. CDR3 length: 19 residues. Per the germline V gene, CDR1 is LGHNA and CDR2 is YNFKEQ. V trimming: 4 bases; J trimming: 1 base; junction bases outside the gene matches: 12. CDR3 in DNA: TGTGCCAGCAGCCTCGTCCAAGCGGGACTAGCGGGAGTGTCCTACGAGCAGTACTTC. It specifies CASSLVQAGLAGVSYEQYF.

V gene TRBV5-6 combines with J gene TRBJ2-7; the match to TRBD2 covers 8 bases. The germline V gene encodes CDR1 SGHDT and CDR2 YYEEEE. V shed 3 bases, J shed 3 bases, and the junction held 8 bases outside the gene matches. This CDR3 spans 15 amino acids. The DNA for the CDR3 is TGTGCCAGCAGCTACAAGCGGGAGATTATCTACGAGCAGTACTTC. The encoded protein is CASSYKREIIYEQYF. The full variable domain, with the rest looked up from reference TRBV5-6 and TRBJ2-7, is DAGVTQSPTHLIKTRGQQVTLRCSPKSGHDTVSWYQQALGQGPQFIFQYYEEEERQRGNFPDRFSGHQFPNYSSELNVNALLLGDSALYLCASSYKREIIYEQYFGPGTRLTVT.

The chain links TRBV11-3 to TRBJ2-7, with 10 bases that match TRBD1. This CDR3 has 15 amino acids. The germline CDR1 and CDR2 sequences are SGHNT and YENEEA. V lost 0 bases and J lost 4; bases outside the gene matches: 3. The CDR3 DNA reads TGTGCCAGCAGCTTAGAGTCGGGACAGGGGTACGAGCAGTACTTC. It codes for CASSLESGQGYEQYF. Based on the CDR3 plus reference TRBV11-3 and TRBJ2-7, the full variable domain is EAGVVQSPRYKIIEKKQPVAFWCNPISGHNTLYWYLQNLGQGPELLIRYENEEAVDDSQLPKDRFSAERLKGVDSTLKIQPAELGDSAVYLCASSLESGQGYEQYFGPGTRLTVT.

This rearrangement joins TRBV28 to TRBJ2-3, with 9 positions matching TRBD1. Germline CDR1 and CDR2: MDHEN and SYDVKM. After removal of 5 bases from V and 4 bases from J, the junction contained 10 bases not matched to a gene. The CDR3 has 16 amino acids. The CDR3 loop is CASSASGQGYADTQYF. CDR3 sequence (DNA): TGTGCCAGCAGTGCGTCAGGACAGGGGTACGCAGATACGCAGTATTTT.

This chain connects TRBV28 to TRBJ1-1, with TRBD1 identical over 7 bases. Trimming cost V 4 bases and J 4 bases; bases outside gene matches: 9. This CDR3 spans 15 amino acids. CDR1 and CDR2 (germline): MDHEN, SYDVKM. The CDR3 bases are TGTGCCAGCAGTTACAGGGGTAGGTTAGGCACTGAAGCTTTCTTT. Amino acids: CASSYRGRLGTEAFF.